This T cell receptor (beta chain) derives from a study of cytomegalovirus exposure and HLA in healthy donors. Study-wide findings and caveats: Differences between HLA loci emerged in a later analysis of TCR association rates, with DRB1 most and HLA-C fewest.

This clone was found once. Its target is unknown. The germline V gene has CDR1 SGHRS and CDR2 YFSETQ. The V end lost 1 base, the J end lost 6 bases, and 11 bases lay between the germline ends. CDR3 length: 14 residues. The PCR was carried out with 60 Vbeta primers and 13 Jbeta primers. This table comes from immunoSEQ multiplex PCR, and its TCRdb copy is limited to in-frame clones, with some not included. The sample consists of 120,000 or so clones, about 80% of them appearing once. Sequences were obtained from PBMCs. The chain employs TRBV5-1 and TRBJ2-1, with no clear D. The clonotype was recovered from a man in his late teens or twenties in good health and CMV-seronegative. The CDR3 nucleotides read TGCGCCAGCAGCTTGCGTGAACAGCCCAATGAGCAGTTCTTC. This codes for CASSLREQPNEQFF.